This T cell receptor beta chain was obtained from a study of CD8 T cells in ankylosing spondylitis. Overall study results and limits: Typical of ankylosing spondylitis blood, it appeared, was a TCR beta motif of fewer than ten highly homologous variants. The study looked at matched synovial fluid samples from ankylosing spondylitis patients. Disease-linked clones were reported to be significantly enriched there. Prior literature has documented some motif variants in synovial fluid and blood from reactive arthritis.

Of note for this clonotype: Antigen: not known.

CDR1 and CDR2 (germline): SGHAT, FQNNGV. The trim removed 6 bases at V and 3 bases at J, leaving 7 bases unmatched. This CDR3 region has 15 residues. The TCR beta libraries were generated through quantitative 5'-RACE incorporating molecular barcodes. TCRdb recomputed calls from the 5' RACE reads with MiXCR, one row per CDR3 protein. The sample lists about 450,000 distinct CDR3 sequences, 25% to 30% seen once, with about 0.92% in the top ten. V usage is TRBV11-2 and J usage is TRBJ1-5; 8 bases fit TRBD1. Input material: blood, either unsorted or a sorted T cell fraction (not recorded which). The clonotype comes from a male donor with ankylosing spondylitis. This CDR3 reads CASSLQGGTNQPQHF. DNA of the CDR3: TGTGCCAGCAGTTTACAGGGGGGAACCAATCAGCCCCAGCATTTT.